This T cell receptor beta chain was sequenced for a study of control samples from healthy donors and cancer patients. Germline CDR1 MNHEY, CDR2 SVGAGI. V dropped 6 bases and J dropped 5 bases, with 13 bases sitting between them. CDR3 length: 14 amino acids. The method was immunoSEQ multiplex PCR; TCRdb's version includes in-frame clones alone and lacks a portion of them. This sample has over 150,000 clones, with 96% found just once. Sample: blood. The TCR sequence derives from a woman in her 30s in good health. The chain uses TRBV6-5 and TRBJ1-4; D is unclear. CDR3 amino acids: CASRMDRANEKLFF. CDR3 coding DNA: TGTGCCAGCAGAATGGACCGAGCGAATGAAAAACTGTTTTTT.